This T cell receptor (beta chain) was found in a study of radiation and T cells in renal cell carcinoma. Time point given: blood 4 weeks post-SBRT, at nephrectomy. Regarding treatment: 15 Gy SBRT to primary tumor, nephrectomy 4 weeks later. The assay was immunoSEQ multiplex PCR, and TCRdb's table has in-frame clones only and misses some. The sample includes around 170,000 clones, approximately 90% seen only once; the top ten take around 11%. The CDR3 has 16 residues. The V and J ends lost 5 bases and 7 bases respectively, with 22 bases between them. Germline V gene lookup returns CDR1 SGHKS and CDR2 YYEKEE (reference sequence).

The TCR was taken from a woman between 45 and 60 years old with renal cell carcinoma. Here the sequenced sample was blood, taken from a patient whose treatment included radiotherapy and nephrectomy. The chain carries TRBV5-5 and TRBJ2-1; possibly TRBD1 for D (6 bases). CDR3 residues: CASRDSWGNIQNEQFF. CDR3 sequence (DNA): TGTGCCAGCAGGGACAGTTGGGGGAACATACAGAATGAGCAGTTCTTC.